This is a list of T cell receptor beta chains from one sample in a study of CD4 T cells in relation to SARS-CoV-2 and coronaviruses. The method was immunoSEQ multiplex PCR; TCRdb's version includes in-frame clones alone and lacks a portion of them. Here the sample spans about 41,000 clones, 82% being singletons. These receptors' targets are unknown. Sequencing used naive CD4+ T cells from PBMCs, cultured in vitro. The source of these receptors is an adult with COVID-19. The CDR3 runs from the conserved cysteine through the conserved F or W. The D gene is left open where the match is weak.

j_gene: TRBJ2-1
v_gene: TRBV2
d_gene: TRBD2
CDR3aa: CASSDWLAVIYNEQFF
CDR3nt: TGTGCCAGCAGTGACTGGCTAGCGGTGATCTACAATGAGCAGTTCTTC

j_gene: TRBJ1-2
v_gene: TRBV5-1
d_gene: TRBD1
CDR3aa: CASSRGQGVGYGYTF
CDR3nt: TGCGCCAGCAGTAGGGGACAGGGCGTTGGCTATGGCTACACCTTC

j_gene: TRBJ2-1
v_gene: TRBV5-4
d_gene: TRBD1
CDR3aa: CASSFQRQGVSITYNEQFF
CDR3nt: TGTGCCAGCAGTTTCCAGAGACAGGGGGTATCGATTACCTACAATGAGCAGTTCTTC

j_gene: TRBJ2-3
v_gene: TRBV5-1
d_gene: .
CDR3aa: CASSPLRMSTDTQYF
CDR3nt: TGCGCCAGCAGCCCCCTGCGGATGTCGACAGATACGCAGTATTTT

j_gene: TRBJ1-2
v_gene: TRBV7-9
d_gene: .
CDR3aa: CASSLGLGYDGYTF
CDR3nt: TGTGCCAGCAGCTTAGGTTTGGGTTACGATGGCTACACCTTC

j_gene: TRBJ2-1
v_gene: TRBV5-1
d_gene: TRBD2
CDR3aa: CASSPDRGGELFF
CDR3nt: TGCGCCAGCAGCCCGGACCGGGGAGGGGAGCTGTTCTTC

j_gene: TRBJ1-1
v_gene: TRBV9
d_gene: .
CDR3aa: CASSVAPANTEAFF
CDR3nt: TGTGCCAGCAGCGTAGCTCCAGCGAACACTGAAGCTTTCTTT

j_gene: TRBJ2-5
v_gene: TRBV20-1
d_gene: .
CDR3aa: CSARGGETQYF
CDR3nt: TGCAGTGCTAGAGGGGGGGAGACCCAGTACTTC

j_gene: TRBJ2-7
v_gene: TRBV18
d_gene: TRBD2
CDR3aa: CASSAVRDYTSYEQYF
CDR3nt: TGTGCCAGCTCAGCTGTGCGGGACTATACCTCCTACGAGCAGTACTTC

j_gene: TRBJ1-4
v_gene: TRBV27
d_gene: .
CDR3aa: CAISGEGDEKLFF
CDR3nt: TGTGCCATCTCTGGGGAGGGCGATGAAAAACTGTTTTTT

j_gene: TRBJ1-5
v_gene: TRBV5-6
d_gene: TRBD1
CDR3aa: CASSRTGWDQPQHF
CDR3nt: TGTGCCAGCAGCCGGACAGGGTGGGACCAGCCCCAGCATTTT

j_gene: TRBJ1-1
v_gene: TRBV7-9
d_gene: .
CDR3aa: CASSLSGGATGEAFF
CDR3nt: TGTGCCAGCAGCCTCTCCGGGGGGGCGACGGGTGAAGCTTTCTTT